This T cell receptor beta chain was found in a study of blood T cells in healthy people across ages. A second PCR, run for about 6 to 11 cycles, used a sample-barcoded 5' primer plus a J-beta primer mix. TCRdb used MiXCR to reprocess the 5' RACE reads, holding one entry per CDR3 protein. The table includes roughly 1,100,000 distinct CDR3 sequences, almost 25% detected once. There are 18 residues in the CDR3. CDR1 and CDR2 from the germline V gene are SGHAT and FQNNGV. V was pared by 0 bases and J by 4 bases, with 20 bases between. The same sample was also studied in work on T cells of mothers and their children.

The chain is built from TRBV11-2 and TRBJ2-3; D is uncertain. This receptor was identified in a girl aged 2-10 years in good health. Sequencing input: blood. As DNA, the CDR3 is TGTGCCAGCAGCTTAGATCTCGTGGCTGTTGGCATGCCAGATACGCAGTATTTT. Translated: CASSLDLVAVGMPDTQYF.